Presented here are 15 T cell receptor beta chains from one specimen sequenced in a study of T cells in Graves' hyperthyroidism and ophthalmopathy. Researchers took RNA transcripts and amplified the TCR beta CDR3 regions from them. During a first-round RT-PCR of the TCR CDR3, the HTBI primer set was used. MiXCR, applied by TCRdb to the multiplex PCR reads, yields one record per CDR3 protein. The data contain 600,000 to 650,000 distinct CDR3 sequences, less than 25% of them singletons. Sequencing input: blood. The receptors derive from a man aged 30-40 years with Graves' ophthalmopathy.

The chain is built from TRBV10-3 and TRBJ2-2; no reliable D call. The CDR3 spans 12 residues. The germline V and J ends were trimmed by 6 bases and 2 bases, with 4 bases remaining between them. Germline V gene sequence: CDR1 ENHRY, CDR2 SYGVKD. In DNA form, the CDR3 reads TGTGCCATCAGCGACAACACCGGGGAGCTGTTTTTT. This codes for CAISDNTGELFF.

The chain combines TRBV6-1 with TRBJ2-1, with 13 bases fitting TRBD2. The CDR3 contains 14 residues. Germline V gene lookup returns CDR1 MNHNS and CDR2 SASEGT. V shed 7 bases, J shed 8 bases, and the junction held 5 bases outside the gene matches. The CDR3 loop is CASKLLAGGDEQFF. The CDR3 DNA follows: TGTGCCAGCAAACTACTAGCGGGAGGGGATGAGCAGTTCTTC.

The CDR3 DNA reads as TGTGCCAGCAGTTTACCCACTTCGGGGGTCTACGAGCAGTACTTC. It translates to CASSLPTSGVYEQYF. The chain has TRBV28 and TRBJ2-7; tentatively, D is TRBD2 (6 bases). This CDR3 has 15 residues. Per the germline V gene, CDR1 is MDHEN and CDR2 is SYDVKM. The V and J ends lost 2 bases and 3 bases respectively, with 14 bases between them.

This clonotype was recorded only once. This chain links TRBV18 with TRBJ2-1, with TRBD2 matching over 9 bases. J gave up 6 bases and V 2 bases, and 8 bases lay outside the gene matches. Germline CDR1 reads KGHSH; CDR2 reads LQKENI. The CDR3 has 16 amino acids. The CDR3 region is CASSPAGAGGPNEQFF. The CDR3 nucleotides read TGTGCCAGCTCACCAGCAGGAGCGGGAGGTCCCAATGAGCAGTTCTTC.

This clonotype was found many times. The chain couples TRBV28 to TRBJ1-5; D is undetermined. CDR3 length: 14 residues. The V end lost 4 bases, the J end lost 7 bases, and 14 bases lay between the germline ends. Germline CDR1 is MDHEN and CDR2 is SYDVKM. This chain's CDR3 is CASSSRRTWQPQHF. CDR3 sequence (DNA): TGTGCCAGCAGTTCTAGGAGGACCTGGCAGCCCCAGCATTTT.

The J gene is TRBJ2-7, the V gene TRBV4-2; D may be TRBD2 (5 bases). Deletions cut 2 bases from V and 6 bases from J, with 20 bases between. Germline lookup yields CDR1 LGHNA and CDR2 YNFKEQ. This CDR3 contains 16 residues. CDR3 region: CASSQSPDSLVFEQYF. CDR3 nucleotide sequence: TGTGCCAGCAGCCAATCTCCGGACTCCTTAGTGTTCGAGCAGTACTTC.

The sample holds many counts of this clonotype. The rearrangement uses TRBV11-3 and TRBJ2-1; no definite D call. Per germline, CDR1 SGHNT and CDR2 YENEEA. The germline V and J ends were trimmed by 5 bases and 8 bases, with 22 bases remaining between them. The CDR3 loop spans 16 amino acids. This CDR3 reads CASSLRTGPAEDEQFF. CDR3 nucleotide sequence: TGTGCCAGCAGCCTCCGGACGGGCCCGGCAGAGGATGAGCAGTTCTTC. Full variable domain (remainder filled in from reference TRBV11-3 and TRBJ2-1): EAGVVQSPRYKIIEKKQPVAFWCNPISGHNTLYWYLQNLGQGPELLIRYENEEAVDDSQLPKDRFSAERLKGVDSTLKIQPAELGDSAVYLCASSLRTGPAEDEQFFGPGTRLTVL.

The J gene is TRBJ2-3, the V gene TRBV28; maybe TRBD2 (6 bases). V was trimmed by 6 bases and J by 4 bases, leaving 17 bases between them. Germline CDR1 and CDR2: MDHEN and SYDVKM. This CDR3 is 15 amino acids long. The CDR3 reads CASRPGLVNADTQYF. As DNA, the CDR3 is TGTGCCAGCAGACCGGGACTGGTAAACGCAGATACGCAGTATTTT.

This chain joins TRBV28 and TRBJ2-1, with TRBD1 as a possible D gene (5 bases). The CDR3 is 15 amino acids. V shed 4 bases and J shed 7 bases, with 17 bases lying between them. CDR1 is MDHEN, CDR2 SYDVKM, per germline. Here the CDR3 reads CASSSAQGWANEQFF. The CDR3 DNA reads TGTGCCAGCAGTTCCGCCCAGGGTTGGGCTAATGAGCAGTTCTTC.

This rearrangement joins TRBV6-1 to TRBJ1-5; D gene uncertain. V was clipped by 6 bases and J by 5 bases, with 8 bases between them. CDR3 length: 12 residues. Germline V gene lookup returns CDR1 MNHNS and CDR2 SASEGT. The CDR3 spells CASSVKDQPQHF. The CDR3 DNA reads as TGTGCCAGCAGCGTGAAAGATCAGCCCCAGCATTTT.

V gene TRBV6-5 combines with J gene TRBJ2-7, with TRBD1 matching over 8 bases. V lost 0 bases and J lost 3; bases outside the gene matches: 10. The CDR3 is 17 amino acids. CDR1 is MNHEY, CDR2 SVGAGI, per germline. CDR3 nucleotides: TGTGCCAGCAGTTACTCGACCGGGACAGGTGGTTACTACGAGCAGTACTTC. Translated, it gives CASSYSTGTGGYYEQYF.

A word on this clonotype: An end of the junction does not agree with germline; a read error may underlie this. The chain is built from TRBV11-2 and TRBJ2-7; D ambiguous. Germline CDR1 is SGHAT and CDR2 is FQNNGV. The CDR3 loop spans 14 amino acids. The CDR3 DNA reads as TGTGCCAGCAGCTTAGGCGCGGTTAACTACGAGCAGTGCTTC. It codes for CASSLGAVNYEQCF.

In its sample, this clonotype was seen many times. This sequence joins TRBV28 and TRBJ2-7; D not certain. The CDR3 covers 15 residues. V was shortened by 7 bases and J by 6 bases, with 22 bases between the two germline ends. CDR1 and CDR2 (germline): MDHEN, SYDVKM. The CDR3 region is CASTLTPSDRAEQYF. CDR3 DNA: TGTGCCAGCACCCTGACACCGTCCGATAGGGCCGAGCAGTACTTC. The full variable domain, in which reference TRBV28 and TRBJ2-7 provide the parts outside the CDR3, is DVKVTQSSRYLVKRTGEKVFLECVQDMDHENMFWYRQDPGLGLRLIYFSYDVKMKEKGDIPEGYSVSREKKERFSLILESASTNQTSMYLCASTLTPSDRAEQYFGPGTRLTVT.

There are a few counts of this clonotype. One junction end disagrees with the germline gene, perhaps due to a read error. The CDR3 region has the DNA TGTGCCAGCAGCCCCCGACTAGCGGGAGAGGATGAGCAGTTCTTC. Encoded protein: CASSPRLAGEDEQFF. The chain couples TRBV5-1 to TRBJ2-1, with TRBD2 matching over 12 bases. The CDR3 extends over 15 amino acids. CDR1 is SGHRS and CDR2 is YFSETQ in the germline V gene.

This clonotype was seen many times. The CDR3 region is CASSQTWGNTEAFF. The DNA of the CDR3 is TGTGCCAGCAGTCAAACTTGGGGGAACACTGAAGCTTTCTTT. This sequence joins TRBV28 and TRBJ1-1, with D unclear. CDR3 size: 14 residues. CDR1 and CDR2 (germline): MDHEN, SYDVKM. Trimming left V 5 bases short and J 1 base short, with 11 bases between.